The clone carrying this T cell receptor beta chain was recorded many times. No antigen is known for it. One entry per CDR3 protein, called by TCRdb with MiXCR from the 5' RACE reads. The data show about 540,000 distinct CDR3 sequences, roughly 20% seen once. These data belong to a study of T-cell memory formation after mild COVID-19. Background on the study: The study found TCR clusters largely donor specific.

Notes on the study in general: Mainly CM and EM harbored the contracting CD4+ clones; mainly EMRA harbored the CD8+ ones. Prior to infection, memory already included some responding clones, suggesting cross-reactive memory joined.

Germline CDR1 reads MNHEY; CDR2 reads SVGEGT. Trimming stripped 7 bases from V and 4 bases from J, with 16 bases between. The CDR3 length is 14 residues. V and J are TRBV6-2 or TRBV6-3 and TRBJ2-5, with D perhaps TRBD1 or TRBD2 (5 bases each). This sequence was found in an adult woman who had mild COVID-19 (a few samples of this study predate the infection). Cell type and time point are not known. Sequenced: PBMCs or a T cell subset sorted from them (not recorded which). CDR3 in amino acids: CASNNVWGTETQYF. The DNA for the CDR3 is TGTGCCAGCAACAACGTATGGGGGACAGAGACCCAGTACTTC.